Given below is one T cell receptor (beta chain) in context. Clones were sequenced by immunoSEQ multiplex PCR, and TCRdb holds only the in-frame ones, with some missing. The sample lists 650,000 to 950,000 clones, roughly 88% occurring once. Trimming took 4 bases from V and 1 from J; bases not matched to a gene: 9. CDR1 and CDR2 from the germline V gene are SGHRS and YFSETQ. There are 18 residues in the CDR3. These data belong to a study of shared T cell receptors in the human thymus. The sample was also linked to a second study, of human thymus T cells. Per that paper: During corrective heart surgery, resections were taken, and the thymus tissue came from them. There appeared to be biased usage of V and J genes in thymic and blood repertoires. Related work showed strongly overlapping thymic repertoires across unrelated individuals.

The receptor was derived from a girl under three years old with a congenital heart defect. This rearrangement joins TRBV5-1 to TRBJ1-6, with 9 bases that match TRBD1. Sequencing was performed on thymocytes. The CDR3 region is CASSPSGTGRSYNSPLHF. The CDR3, as DNA: TGCGCCAGCAGCCCCTCAGGGACAGGGCGGTCCTATAATTCACCCCTCCACTTT.